This T cell receptor (beta chain) emerged from a study of T cell repertoires in cytomegalovirus infection. Study-level background: Public TCR beta signatures indicated both CMV infection and matching HLA type.

Overall study results and limits: HLA-C-restricted CMV clonotypes gave the most frequent clonotype in two of eight donors. Cumulative public TCR beta family frequency identified CMV carriers with the relevant HLA.

This clonotype was seen many times. Its specificity is not known. In TCRdb, the reads were re-called with MiXCR into one record per CDR3 protein. In the table there are around 100,000 distinct CDR3 sequences, 23% of which are singletons. Germline values: CDR1 LGHNA, CDR2 YSLEER. The CDR3 totals 15 residues. Trimming cost V 2 bases and J 0 bases, with 9 bases left between them. The chain joins TRBV4-3 to TRBJ2-3; D is unclear. What was sequenced was CD8+ T cells from PBMCs. The TCR originated in a human donor in good health (CMV status not recorded). Some clones in this sample may be carry-over from other donors' samples. The CDR3 nucleotides read TGCGCCAGCAGCCAACTAGGCGTGAGCACAGATACGCAGTATTTT. Translated: CASSQLGVSTDTQYF.